This is a list of T cell receptor beta chains from one sample in a study of cytomegalovirus exposure and HLA in healthy donors. Only in-frame clones appear in the TCRdb table, and some are missing; sequencing was by immunoSEQ multiplex PCR. The sample yields about 160,000 clones, roughly 80% seen once. Material for sequencing was PBMCs. The receptors derive from a woman between 50 and 59 years old in good health and CMV-seronegative. The CDR3 runs from the conserved cysteine through the conserved F or W. Fields, in order: J gene, V gene, D gene, CDR3 protein. The D gene is left open where the match is weak.

j_call: TRBJ2-7; v_call: TRBV11-2; d_call: .; cdr3_aa: CASSLGLSTQGGYEQYF
j_call: TRBJ1-6; v_call: TRBV7-8; d_call: .; cdr3_aa: CASSLRDLERGSPLHF
j_call: TRBJ1-6; v_call: TRBV6-5; d_call: TRBD1; cdr3_aa: CASKYQGTDNSPLHF
j_call: TRBJ2-1; v_call: TRBV7-2; d_call: TRBD2; cdr3_aa: CASSLSQRGAGEQFF
j_call: TRBJ1-4; v_call: TRBV9; d_call: .; cdr3_aa: CASSATVVGGATNEKLFF
j_call: TRBJ1-5; v_call: TRBV2; d_call: .; cdr3_aa: CASKWGGRQQPQHF
j_call: TRBJ1-1; v_call: TRBV7-2; d_call: TRBD1; cdr3_aa: CASSSRDRVTEAFF
j_call: TRBJ1-1; v_call: TRBV5-1; d_call: .; cdr3_aa: CASSLATAYTEAFF
j_call: TRBJ2-5; v_call: TRBV5-4; d_call: TRBD1; cdr3_aa: CASSLRQGVEETQYF
j_call: TRBJ2-5; v_call: TRBV6-5; d_call: TRBD2; cdr3_aa: CASSLSPSLAGAQYF
j_call: TRBJ2-7; v_call: TRBV4-3; d_call: .; cdr3_aa: CASSQDHTYEQYF
j_call: TRBJ1-5; v_call: TRBV5-1; d_call: TRBD1; cdr3_aa: CASSPGGLGQPQHF
j_call: TRBJ1-1; v_call: TRBV7-9; d_call: .; cdr3_aa: CASSPFDRKGDEAFF
j_call: TRBJ1-5; v_call: TRBV19; d_call: TRBD1; cdr3_aa: CASSARDRSNQPQHF
j_call: TRBJ2-7; v_call: TRBV30; d_call: TRBD2; cdr3_aa: CAWSRASGSYEQYF
j_call: TRBJ1-1; v_call: TRBV7-2; d_call: .; cdr3_aa: CASTMRRGDTTGTEAFF
j_call: TRBJ1-2; v_call: TRBV5-8; d_call: .; cdr3_aa: CASSLGPGGSYGYTF
j_call: TRBJ1-5; v_call: TRBV2; d_call: .; cdr3_aa: CASRTTVVQPQHF
j_call: TRBJ1-2; v_call: TRBV7-2; d_call: TRBD1; cdr3_aa: CASRVQTGPNYGYTF
j_call: TRBJ2-1; v_call: TRBV7-2; d_call: .; cdr3_aa: CASSLETALDEQFF
j_call: TRBJ2-2; v_call: TRBV6-1; d_call: TRBD1; cdr3_aa: CASAGQGIPQLFF